This T cell receptor (beta chain) was captured in a study of T cells in Graves' hyperthyroidism and ophthalmopathy. The study's findings and limits: In validation, the model predicted ophthalmopathy. These predictions came a median about 6.5 months before onset.

Amplified TCR beta CDR3 regions derived from RNA transcripts. Primed by the HTBI set, a first-round RT-PCR was run on the TCR CDR3. TCRdb processed the multiplex PCR reads anew with MiXCR; each CDR3 protein has one entry. The sample has around 370,000 distinct CDR3 sequences, less than 20% seen once; the top ten hold 40%. Under 3 months was the duration of disease in ophthalmopathy patients, who also had a Clinical Activity Score of at least 3 and a NOSPECS grade of at least 4. As for this clonotype: Antigen unknown.

V gave up 6 bases and J gave up 3 bases; unmatched junction bases: 13. The CDR3 is made up of 17 amino acids. From germline, CDR1 is DFQATT and CDR2 SNEGSKA (reference sequence). This TCR was sampled from a man in his late teens or twenties with Graves' ophthalmopathy. The chain employs TRBV20-1 and TRBJ1-6, with 8 bases identical to TRBD1. Input material: blood. DNA for the CDR3: TGCAGTGCCCCCATTGCAGGGGGCGGAATCTATAATTCACCCCTCCACTTT. Its translation: CSAPIAGGGIYNSPLHF.